Following are 26 T cell receptor beta chains from one sample sequenced in a study of T cells in Graves' hyperthyroidism and ophthalmopathy. The source material, RNA transcripts, was used to amplify TCR beta CDR3 regions. HTBI primers were employed in a first-round RT-PCR of the TCR CDR3. TCRdb independently ran MiXCR on the multiplex PCR reads; one entry per CDR3 protein. The sample has about 210,000 distinct CDR3 sequences, 18% seen once. The sample was blood. Receptor source: a man aged 40-49 years with Graves' hyperthyroidism.

The CDR3 sequence: CASSEEGQGSGANVLTF. The CDR3 DNA sequence: TGCGCCAGCAGTGAGGAAGGACAGGGGTCCGGGGCCAACGTCCTGACTTTC. The chain carries TRBV10-1 and TRBJ2-6, with 9 bases matching TRBD1. This CDR3 has 17 residues. The germline V gene has CDR1 WNHNN and CDR2 SYGVQD (reference sequence). With 2 bases clipped from V and 4 bases from J, the junction kept 6 bases outside the gene matches.

This clonotype was observed a few times. For the CDR3, the DNA is TGTGCCACCAGTGACCCAAGTCTCAGGGGTCAGGAGACCCAGTACTTC. This codes for CATSDPSLRGQETQYF. This chain uses TRBV24-1 with TRBJ2-5; maybe TRBD1 (6 bases). Trimming removed 4 bases from V and 5 bases from J, with 19 bases in between. Germline V CDR1 and CDR2: KGHDR, SFDVKD. CDR3 length: 16 amino acids.

This clonotype was counted many times. The chain has TRBV6-1 and TRBJ1-5; D remains ambiguous. This CDR3 is 15 amino acids long. Germline V lookup: CDR1 MNHNS, CDR2 SASEGT. Trimming pared 7 bases from V and 0 bases from J, leaving 13 bases between. The CDR3 DNA is TGTGCCAGCACCAACGGACGGGCTAGCAATCAGCCCCAGCATTTT. Translation: CASTNGRASNQPQHF.

This clonotype was counted at least ten times. The V gene is TRBV6-1, the J gene TRBJ1-5, with D possibly being TRBD1 (6 bases). V was trimmed by 7 bases and J by 8 bases, leaving 18 bases between them. CDR1 and CDR2 (germline): MNHNS, SASEGT. The CDR3 sequence is 14 residues long. The CDR3 DNA sequence: TGTGCCAGCAAACTGGGGGCAGGACCCGAGCCCCAGCATTTT. Its protein product is CASKLGAGPEPQHF.

In this sample, this clonotype turned up many times. This chain links TRBV7-9 with TRBJ2-7; tentative D call: TRBD2 (6 bases). Germline CDR1 is SEHNR and CDR2 is FQNEAQ (reference sequence). The ends were cut back, 1 base at V and 5 bases at J, with 12 bases in the middle. This CDR3 contains 14 residues. The DNA for the CDR3 is TGTGCCAGCAGCTTAGTCCGGGAGTTGGACGAGCAGTACTTC. Translation: CASSLVRELDEQYF.

There are many counts of this clonotype. The chain carries TRBV30 and TRBJ1-2; no definite D call. The CDR3 loop spans 12 amino acids. Per the germline V gene, CDR1 is GTSNPN and CDR2 is SVGIG (reference sequence). Deletions cut 5 bases from V and 8 bases from J, with 15 bases between. Here the CDR3 reads CAWADGLRGYTF. For the CDR3, the DNA is TGTGCCTGGGCCGATGGCCTTCGGGGCTACACCTTC. Variable domain in full (rest from reference TRBV30 and TRBJ1-2): SQTIHQWPATLVQPVGSPLSLECTVEGTSNPNLYWYRQAAGRGLQLLFYSVGIGQISSEVPQNLSASRPQDRQFILSSKKLLLSDSGFYLCAWADGLRGYTFGSGTRLTVV.

This clonotype was detected ten times or more. The chain is built from TRBV28 and TRBJ2-3; D ambiguous. Per germline, CDR1 MDHEN and CDR2 SYDVKM. Deletions cut 3 bases from V and 2 bases from J, with 6 bases between. The CDR3 contains 13 residues. The CDR3 here is CASSFKNTDTQYF. CDR3 nucleotide sequence: TGTGCCAGCAGTTTTAAGAACACAGATACGCAGTATTTT.

The chain is built from TRBV7-3 and TRBJ2-6; TRBD2 is a possible D gene (7 bases). CDR3 length equals 19 residues. Trimming cost V 5 bases and J 0 bases, with 20 bases left between them. Germline CDR1 and CDR2: SGHTA and FQGTGA. CDR3 sequence (DNA): TGTGCCAGCAGCCAAGTTGGGAGGGGACATACCTCTGGGGCCAACGTCCTGACTTTC. It is translated as CASSQVGRGHTSGANVLTF.

The chain links TRBV29-1 to TRBJ2-3, with D unresolved. The CDR3 loop spans 12 amino acids. Trimming removed 0 bases at V and 2 bases at J, with 3 bases between. From germline, CDR1 is SQVTM and CDR2 ANQGSEA. This CDR3 reads CSVEEYTDTQYF. DNA for the CDR3: TGCAGCGTTGAAGAGTACACAGATACGCAGTATTTT.

At least ten counts were recorded for this clonotype. The chain employs TRBV6-6 and TRBJ2-1; possibly TRBD2 for D (6 bases). Germline lookup yields CDR1 MNHNY and CDR2 SVGAGI (reference sequence). CDR3 size: 13 residues. V lost 2 bases and J lost 9, with 11 bases in between. Written as DNA, the CDR3 is TGTGCCAGCAGTTACCCCGGGAGCGGTGAGCAGTTCTTC. Amino acid sequence: CASSYPGSGEQFF.

This clonotype was counted many times. V usage is TRBV11-2 and J usage is TRBJ2-5; a weak D match, TRBD2 (6 bases). CDR1 and CDR2 from the germline V gene are SGHAT and FQNNGV. V lost 3 bases and J lost 1, with 12 bases in between. CDR3 length: 15 residues. CDR3 in amino acids: CASSLAGQFQETQYF. For the CDR3, the DNA is TGTGCCAGCAGCTTGGCGGGGCAGTTCCAAGAGACCCAGTACTTC.

This clonotype was recorded at least ten times. The chain uses TRBV7-8 and TRBJ2-1; 7 nucleotides align to TRBD1. CDR3 length: 15 amino acids. The germline V gene encodes CDR1 SGHVS and CDR2 FQNEAQ. V was pared by 5 bases and J by 8 bases, with 12 bases of the junction left unmatched. CDR3 residues: CASSPRTGLVYEQFF. The CDR3 DNA is TGTGCCAGCAGCCCGAGGACAGGCCTAGTGTATGAGCAGTTCTTC.

This clonotype was seen many times. The chain combines TRBV5-1 with TRBJ1-4; TRBD1 aligns across 10 bases. The V gene end was trimmed by 0 bases and the J gene end by 7 bases; junction bases not matched to a gene: 3. CDR1 SGHRS and CDR2 YFSETQ come from the germline V gene. The CDR3 runs 15 residues. CDR3: CASSLGDRGSEKLFF. CDR3 DNA sequence: TGCGCCAGCAGCTTGGGGGACAGGGGAAGTGAAAAACTGTTTTTT.

In its sample, this clonotype was seen a few times. This chain links TRBV14 with TRBJ2-1; TRBD1 aligns across 10 bases. Germline trimming cut 3 bases from V and 2 bases from J; bases unmatched to any gene: 1. CDR3 length: 15 amino acids. Per germline, CDR1 SGHDN and CDR2 FVKESK. This CDR3 is CASSQGQGPYNEQFF. In DNA form, the CDR3 reads TGTGCCAGCAGCCAGGGACAGGGGCCCTACAATGAGCAGTTCTTC.

The chain is built from TRBV4-3 and TRBJ1-5, with unresolved D. Germline V lookup: CDR1 LGHNA, CDR2 YSLEER. The CDR3 is made up of 15 amino acids. V shed 2 bases and J shed 1 base, with 9 bases lying between them. The CDR3 coding sequence is TGCGCCAGCAGCCAAACCGACGGGAGCAATCAGCCCCAGCATTTT. Amino acids: CASSQTDGSNQPQHF.

This clonotype appeared many times. The CDR3 coding sequence is TGTGCCAGCAGTGAATTTTTGGGTTCCTATAATTCACCCCTCCACTTT. Translation gives CASSEFLGSYNSPLHF. The chain couples TRBV6-1 to TRBJ1-6; no definite D call. The CDR3 runs 16 residues. Trimming shortened V by 2 bases and J by 1 base, and 9 bases separated the two germline ends. Germline CDR1 and CDR2: MNHNS and SASEGT.

This clonotype was recorded a few times. The J gene is TRBJ1-5, the V gene TRBV5-5; D unresolved. V lost 0 bases and J lost 0, with 7 bases in between. The CDR3 has 15 amino acids. Germline assignment: CDR1 SGHKS and CDR2 YYEKEE (reference sequence). DNA of the CDR3: TGTGCCAGCAGCTTGGAAAGGTATAGCAATCAGCCCCAGCATTTT. Translated, it gives CASSLERYSNQPQHF.

As DNA, the CDR3 is TGCGCCAGCAGCTTGGACACCCTCAGCGAGCAGTACTTC. Residues: CASSLDTLSEQYF. The J gene is TRBJ2-7, the V gene TRBV5-1; D gene uncertain. Germline V gene lookup returns CDR1 SGHRS and CDR2 YFSETQ. This CDR3 spans 13 amino acids. The ends were cut back, 0 bases at V and 6 bases at J, with 10 bases in the middle.

There are many counts of this clonotype. This chain links TRBV20-1 with TRBJ1-2; a weak D match, TRBD1 (6 bases). V was trimmed by 5 bases and J by 5 bases, leaving 15 bases between them. The CDR3 is 13 amino acids. CDR1 and CDR2 from the germline V gene are DFQATT and SNEGSKA (reference sequence). CDR3 sequence reads: CSAFQRDTYGYTF. CDR3 in DNA: TGCAGTGCTTTCCAGCGGGACACTTATGGCTACACCTTC.

J is TRBJ1-3 and V is TRBV9, with D perhaps TRBD1 (6 bases). Germline lookup yields CDR1 SGDLS and CDR2 YYNGEE. V was pared by 0 bases and J by 1 base, with 14 bases between. CDR3 size: 17 residues. The CDR3 loop reads CASSVDPGASSGNTIYF. The CDR3, as DNA: TGTGCCAGCAGCGTAGACCCGGGGGCTTCGTCTGGAAACACCATATATTTT.

The rearrangement uses TRBV2 and TRBJ2-7, with TRBD1 identical over 9 bases. Germline loops: CDR1 SNHLY, CDR2 FYNNEI. The CDR3 totals 15 residues. The V gene end was trimmed by 0 bases and the J gene end by 4 bases; junction bases not matched to a gene: 4. This CDR3 is CASSEAQQGAYEQYF. CDR3 nucleotide sequence: TGTGCCAGCAGTGAAGCGCAACAGGGGGCGTACGAGCAGTACTTC.

The rearrangement joins TRBV9 to TRBJ2-7, with TRBD1 matching 7 bases. There are 15 residues in the CDR3. Germline trimming cut 4 bases from V and 1 base from J; bases unmatched to any gene: 8. CDR1 is SGDLS and CDR2 is YYNGEE in the germline V gene. The CDR3: CASSWNPGGSYEQYF. In nucleotides, the CDR3 is TGTGCCAGCAGCTGGAATCCAGGGGGATCCTACGAGCAGTACTTC.

This clonotype was picked up a small number of times. The chain recombines TRBV7-8 with TRBJ1-5; D is undetermined. Trimming removed 0 bases from V and 7 bases from J, with 13 bases in between. Germline V gene data show CDR1 as SGHVS and CDR2 as FQNEAQ. The CDR3 runs to 15 residues. CDR3 sequence (DNA): TGTGCCAGCAGCTTAGCTGGGTCCATTGGACAGCCCCAGCATTTT. Its protein is CASSLAGSIGQPQHF.

Concerning this clonotype: A much larger clone differs from this one at a single base, so this may be a read error. This sequence joins TRBV3-1 and TRBJ1-5; 8 nucleotides line up with TRBD1. V shed 7 bases and J 4 bases; nucleotides not matched to a gene: 6. Germline loops: CDR1 LGHDT, CDR2 YNNKEL (reference sequence). The CDR3 is 14 residues long. As DNA, the CDR3 is TGTGCCAGCATCGACAGGGGAAATAATCAGCCCCAGCATTTT. Its protein product is CASIDRGNNQPQHF. The full variable domain, in which reference TRBV3-1 and TRBJ1-5 provide the parts outside the CDR3, is DTAVSQTPKYLVTQMGNDKSIKCEQNLGHDTMYWYKQDSKKFLKIMFSYNNKELIINETVPNRFSPKSPDKAHLNLHINSLELGDSAVYFCASIDRGNNQPQHFGDGTRLSIL.

This clonotype occurred a few times. The rearrangement joins TRBV7-3 to TRBJ2-1; 7 bases fit TRBD2. V shed 2 bases, J shed 5 bases, and the junction held 6 bases outside the gene matches. CDR3 size: 15 residues. The germline V gene has CDR1 SGHTA and CDR2 FQGTGA. The DNA for the CDR3 is TGTGCCAGCAGCTTAGGGCTAGCGGCCGACAATGAGCAGTTCTTC. Its protein is CASSLGLAADNEQFF.

With regard to this clonotype: Since a much larger clone is just one base distant, this may be a read error. This chain links TRBV6-1 with TRBJ1-2; D might be TRBD1 (5 bases). CDR3 length: 14 residues. Germline values: CDR1 MNHNS, CDR2 SASEGT. The V and J ends lost 6 bases and 5 bases respectively, with 16 bases between them. The CDR3 nucleotides are TGTGCCAGCAGCCTCCTGCAAGAGGGGTATGGCTACACCTTC. It yields the protein CASSLLQEGYGYTF.